The 17 T cell receptor beta chains in this list originate from one sample, sequenced in a study of tumour-infiltrating T cells in Burkitt lymphoma. Generated by immunoSEQ multiplex PCR, the TCRdb table keeps only in-frame clones and is missing some. The sample yields 300 to 350 clones, more than 10% seen once. Sample: tumor tissue. All receptors come from a human donor with Burkitt lymphoma.

The rearrangement joins TRBV7-9 to TRBJ2-3, with a tentative D call TRBD2 (6 bases). CDR3 size: 16 residues. Trimming removed 2 bases from V and 2 bases from J, with 14 bases in between. From germline, CDR1 is SEHNR and CDR2 FQNEAQ (reference sequence). This chain's CDR3 is CASSLFSGGLTDTQYF. In DNA, the CDR3 is TGTGCCAGCAGCTTATTCTCCGGGGGACTCACAGATACGCAGTATTTT.

The chain couples TRBV7-9 to TRBJ2-7, with 12 bases matching TRBD1. Germline V gene data show CDR1 as SEHNR and CDR2 as FQNEAQ (reference sequence). The CDR3 runs to 18 residues. Trimming at V came to 4 bases and at J to 5 bases, leaving 15 bases not matched to a gene. CDR3 nucleotides: TGTGCCAGCAGCTCATTTACGATCGGGACAGGGGGCCCCCACGAGCAGTACTTC. This gives the protein CASSSFTIGTGGPHEQYF.

This clone was picked up a small number of times. This sequence joins TRBV4-3 and TRBJ1-2; unclear D gene. The V end was cut by 2 bases, the J end by 0 bases, with 10 bases between. From germline, CDR1 is LGHNA and CDR2 YSLEER. The CDR3 loop spans 15 amino acids. Written as DNA, the CDR3 is TGCGCCAGCAGCCAAAAGGACGGAGCTAACTATGGCTACACCTTC. It translates to CASSQKDGANYGYTF.

This clone has just a few counts. This chain uses TRBV7-9 with TRBJ1-2, with D perhaps TRBD1 (5 bases). This CDR3 contains 15 residues. From germline, CDR1 is SEHNR and CDR2 FQNEAQ (reference sequence). V lost 5 bases and J 0 bases, leaving 13 bases between the germline ends. CDR3 bases: TGTGCCAGCAGCATAGGGGCTCCCCCTAACTATGGCTACACCTTC. The encoded protein is CASSIGAPPNYGYTF.

This clone was counted between two and nine times. The rearrangement uses TRBV5-4 and TRBJ2-2, with a possible D match to TRBD2 (6 bases). V gave up 4 bases and J gave up 2 bases, with 12 bases separating them. The CDR3 runs to 15 residues. Germline V CDR1 and CDR2: SGHNT, YYREEE (reference sequence). As DNA, the CDR3 is TGTGCCAGCAGCCGGGACTTCATTAACACCGGGGAGCTGTTTTTT. This encodes CASSRDFINTGELFF.

This clone was recorded a few times. This chain uses TRBV4-1 with TRBJ2-3; maybe TRBD2 (5 bases). V gave up 1 base and J gave up 2 bases, with 13 bases separating them. CDR1 MGHRA and CDR2 YSYEKL come from the germline V gene. The length of the CDR3 is 16 residues. The CDR3 loop is CASSQVLASDTDTQYF. CDR3 coding DNA: TGCGCCAGCAGCCAAGTCCTAGCTTCAGACACAGATACGCAGTATTTT.

This chain joins TRBV28 and TRBJ1-4; TRBD1 aligns across 7 bases. Per the germline V gene, CDR1 is MDHEN and CDR2 is SYDVKM. V gave up 1 base and J gave up 8 bases; unmatched junction bases: 7. The CDR3 consists of 15 residues. The CDR3 loop reads CASSLYPDRKEKLFF. The DNA for the CDR3 is TGTGCCAGCAGTTTATACCCGGACAGGAAGGAAAAACTGTTTTTT.

This clone was seen only a few times. V usage is TRBV2 and J usage is TRBJ1-1; D gene uncertain. With 3 bases removed from V and 5 bases from J, the gap between germline ends came to 4 bases. CDR1 is SNHLY and CDR2 is FYNNEI in the germline V gene. The CDR3 is made up of 11 amino acids. The CDR3: CASSERTEAFF. CDR3 DNA sequence: TGTGCCAGCAGTGAGAGAACTGAAGCTTTCTTT.

The DNA for the CDR3 is TGTGCCAGCAGTTTATCGATACAGAGCAATCAGCCCCAGCATTTT. It is translated as CASSLSIQSNQPQHF. The chain couples TRBV27 to TRBJ1-5; D unclear. The V gene's germline CDR1 is MNHEY and CDR2 SMNVEV (reference sequence). V gave up 0 bases and J gave up 1 base, with 7 bases separating them. This CDR3 contains 15 residues.

The chain couples TRBV7-9 to TRBJ2-5; 11 bases fit TRBD2. This CDR3 has 14 residues. Germline values: CDR1 SEHNR, CDR2 FQNEAQ (reference sequence). J lost 4 bases, V lost 8 bases, and 6 bases had no gene match. The CDR3 region has the DNA TGTGCCAGCGTAATAGCGGGGGGGCCAGAGACCCAGTACTTC. Protein sequence: CASVIAGGPETQYF. Looking up the rest from reference TRBV7-9 and TRBJ2-5 gives the full variable domain: DTGVSQNPRHKITKRGQNVTFRCDPISEHNRLYWYRQTLGQGPEFLTYFQNEAQLEKSRLLSDRFSAERPKGSFSTLEIQRTEQGDSAMYLCASVIAGGPETQYFGPGTRLLVL.

The rearrangement links TRBV13 to TRBJ2-7; possible D gene TRBD1, 6 bases. Deletions cut 0 bases from V and 0 bases from J, with 12 bases between. Germline loops: CDR1 PRHDT, CDR2 FYEKMQ (reference sequence). This CDR3 region has 16 residues. The CDR3 DNA reads TGTGCCAGCAGCTTAGGCCTCGGGGACACCTCCTACGAGCAGTACTTC. It specifies CASSLGLGDTSYEQYF.

This clone has more than one count but fewer than ten. V and J are TRBV27 and TRBJ1-4, with unresolved D. CDR1 is MNHEY, CDR2 SMNVEV, per germline (reference sequence). CDR3 size: 14 residues. Trimming removed 5 bases from V and 1 base from J, with 8 bases in between. The CDR3 is CASSPLGTNEKLFF. The CDR3, as DNA: TGTGCCAGCAGTCCCCTCGGAACTAATGAAAAACTGTTTTTT.

This chain joins TRBV7-9 and TRBJ1-1; no clear D. There are 16 residues in the CDR3. The ends were cut back, 2 bases at V and 4 bases at J, with 17 bases in the middle. Germline assignment: CDR1 SEHNR and CDR2 FQNEAQ (reference sequence). The CDR3 region is CASSLYPHREATEAFF. DNA of the CDR3: TGTGCCAGCAGCTTATATCCCCACCGGGAGGCCACTGAAGCTTTCTTT. The whole variable domain, remainder taken from reference TRBV7-9 and TRBJ1-1, is DTGVSQNPRHKITKRGQNVTFRCDPISEHNRLYWYRQTLGQGPEFLTYFQNEAQLEKSRLLSDRFSAERPKGSFSTLEIQRTEQGDSAMYLCASSLYPHREATEAFFGQGTRLTVV.

This clone was observed a handful of times. The rearrangement joins TRBV11-2 to TRBJ1-5; TRBD1 matches 7 bases. In germline, CDR1 is SGHAT, CDR2 FQNNGV. The CDR3 consists of 14 residues. Trimming took 3 bases from V and 2 from J; bases not matched to a gene: 1. The CDR3: CASSFTGGNQPQHF. The DNA for the CDR3 is TGTGCCAGCAGCTTCACAGGGGGCAATCAGCCCCAGCATTTT.

In this sample, this clone turned up a few times. The chain uses TRBV4-1 and TRBJ1-1, with D perhaps matching TRBD1 (5 bases). The CDR3 is 14 residues long. V shed 0 bases and J shed 9 bases, with 14 bases lying between them. CDR1 MGHRA and CDR2 YSYEKL come from the germline V gene. The CDR3 DNA reads as TGCGCCAGCAGCCAAGAAAGAGACAGTTTTAAAGCTTTCTTT. Protein: CASSQERDSFKAFF.

Notes on this clone: The junction differs from germline at one of its ends, possibly a read error. The rearrangement links TRBV30 to TRBJ1-5; D is possibly TRBD1 (5 bases). CDR1 GTSNPN and CDR2 SVGIG come from the germline V gene (reference sequence). The CDR3 spans 14 residues. CDR3 nucleotide sequence: TGTGCCTGGAGTGAGGCAGGGCCGAATCAGTCCCAGCATTTT. This sequence encodes CAWSEAGPNQSQHF.

This chain joins TRBV20-1 and TRBJ2-3; D gene unclear. From germline, CDR1 is DFQATT and CDR2 SNEGSKA (reference sequence). CDR3 length: 11 amino acids. V lost 0 bases, J lost 5 bases, and 3 bases lay in between. The CDR3 DNA reads as TGCAGTGCTAGAGATCTAGATACGCAGTATTTT. Its translation: CSARDLDTQYF.